The clone carrying this T cell receptor (beta chain) has a single count. As yet, its antigen is unknown. The treatment: about 20 received Ad26.COV2.S at low or high dose, single or two shots; 5 received placebo; per-sample allocation not given. Repertoires come from day 63 after the first vaccine or placebo injection. Vaccination employed an Ad26 vector expressing the Wuhan-strain SARS-CoV-2 spike. Here immunoSEQ multiplex PCR was the method, and the copy in TCRdb shows in-frame clones only, minus some. The repertoire holds about 350,000 clones, with about 85% as singletons. The sample is drawn from a study of Ad26.COV2.S vaccination and SARS-CoV-2 variants. Study background: Intramuscular Ad26.COV2.S at 5x10^10 or 1x10^11 viral particles. Notes on the study in general: Vaccine recipients surpassed placebo recipients in spike-specific TCR breadth. Researchers cautioned that TCR breadth and depth analyses may have underestimated total T cell responses.

Per the germline V gene, CDR1 is LGHDT and CDR2 is YNNKEL (reference sequence). V dropped 4 bases and J dropped 2 bases, with 9 bases sitting between them. This CDR3 has 13 amino acids. The TCR sequence derives from a person between 18 and 65 years old who received the Ad26.COV2.S COVID-19 vaccine or a placebo. The gene calls are TRBV3-1 (or the pseudogene TRBV3-2) and TRBJ2-7, with D perhaps matching TRBD2 (5 bases). Sequences were derived from peripheral blood, sampled in a trial of Ad26.COV2.S vaccine versus placebo. CDR3 coding DNA: TGTGCCAGCAGCCCGGACTCAACCTACGAGCAGTACTTC. Amino acid sequence: CASSPDSTYEQYF.